The clone carrying this T cell receptor beta chain was seen more than once but under ten times. The source of the sample is a study of glioma-infiltrating T cells. The CDR3 contains 17 residues. J gave up 4 bases and V 2 bases, and 7 bases lay outside the gene matches. Germline-derived CDR1 and CDR2 are LGHDT and YNNKEL (reference sequence). Amplification of TCR alpha and beta CDR3 regions from RNA used iRepertoire nested multiplex PCR. TCRdb fed the multiplex PCR reads into MiXCR, producing one record per CDR3 protein. The table lists some 160,000 distinct CDR3 sequences, 43% of them singletons. This TCR was sampled from a human donor with low-grade glioma or glioblastoma, undergoing nonglioma brain surgery, or in good health (not recorded which). The sequenced sample consisted of glioma tissue, nonneoplastic brain tissue, or PBMCs (not recorded which). This chain links TRBV3-1 with TRBJ2-1, with TRBD2 matching over 11 bases. The DNA for the CDR3 is TGTGCCAGCAGCCAATCTCTAGGACTAGCGGGTTACAATGAGCAGTTCTTC. This gives the protein CASSQSLGLAGYNEQFF.